This T cell receptor (beta chain) was identified in a study of blood T cell repertoires in COVID-19 (dated by TCRdb to the early 2020s). Concerning the study at large: Samples covering the acute and convalescent phases of COVID-19 were provided by collaborators in the United States, Italy and Spain. The material from the prospective study consisted of cDNA or gDNA derived from T cells, B-cell-depleted T cells, or PBMCs. Subjects who had been exposed to COVID-19, were actively infected with it, or had recovered from it provided the deeply sampled blood TCRbeta repertoires that made up the dataset. The repertoires were made available in a free public database intended to serve as a resource for research on the immune response to SARS-CoV-2. Samples came from the ongoing ImmuneRACE study (first 160 participants) plus 1,254 subjects from 6 global collaborators. A de-identified subject ID, COVID-19 status, age in years and sex were almost always included in the sample metadata. Where available, HLA class I and class II types were obtained from metadata supplied by the sample provider rather than from assay-based typing.

V lost 4 bases and J lost 6 bases; the stretch between them is 9 bases long. Reading the germline V gene (reference sequence) gives CDR1 MNHNY and CDR2 SVGAGI. The CDR3 numbers 12 residues from cysteine through phenylalanine. Just the 36-base CDR3 DNA is kept, in frame starting at base 1. Each collaborating institution followed its own protocols to collect whole blood in K2EDTA tubes. For TCRbeta analysis, collaborators shipped samples in one of three forms: frozen whole blood, isolated PBMCs, or DNA extracted from either of those sample types. The immunoSEQ Assay, a bias-controlled multiplex PCR, was used to amplify TCRbeta CDR3 regions from genomic DNA. The paper's data handling went like this. The number of nucleated cells in each sample was estimated by amplification of reference gene primers within the assay. Sequence reads were collapsed and filtered to measure the absolute abundance of every unique TCRbeta CDR3 rearrangement. Productive Simpson clonality was computed per sample as the square root of Simpson's diversity index over productive rearrangements. As stored in TCRdb, this immuneACCESS dataset retains in-frame rearrangements with V and J assigned. A fraction of the clones does not appear; measured against another copy, unresolved V genes explain less than half of the discrepancy, and the remainder lacks a known reason. The V and J calls and clone size come from that table; D and trimming were worked out from the DNA. This sample comprises about 150,000 clones, almost 85% of them detected only once. The top ten constitute roughly 14% of the sample.

The full study reports these points: How much clinical and demographic metadata was included differed by source and by participant, and the metadata was provided uncurated.

A note on this clone: The antigen this receptor binds is unknown. No base-level quality is on record; no much larger clone is a single base apart.

The sample was peripheral blood. The sequence links TRBV6-6 to TRBJ1-1; the D gene is possibly TRBD1, with 6 bases matching. This sequence was found in a man aged 18 to 29 with active or convalescent COVID-19. The CDR3 sequence is CASSFRGPEAFF. The bases are TGTGCCAGCAGTTTCAGGGGCCCTGAAGCTTTCTTT.